These T cell receptor beta chains were read from a single sample in a study of T-cell reconstitution after alpha-beta-depleted transplantation in children. TCRdb passed the PCR reads through MiXCR, listing each CDR3 protein once. The sample holds more than 75,000 distinct CDR3 sequences, less than 25% seen once. Sample: PBMCs, taken before TCRalphabeta/CD19-depleted stem cell transplant. These receptors came from a boy aged 2 to 10 with acute lymphoblastic leukemia, due to receive a stem cell transplant. Each CDR3 is given with its conserved first and last residue. Each record gives: CDR3 protein, clone size, CDR3 length, V gene, J gene. Only some rows state a clone size, as once, few, many or a class for expanded clones.

CDR3: CASSLVRGLGQPQHF
size: NA
length: 15
V: TRBV5-1
J: TRBJ1-5

CDR3: CSAAGAHSNYGYTF
size: NA
length: 14
V: TRBV20-1
J: TRBJ1-2

CDR3: CASSQASSGRYYEQYF
size: many
length: 16
V: TRBV4-1
J: TRBJ2-7

CDR3: CASRRLAEVPKETQYF
size: NA
length: 16
V: TRBV6-1
J: TRBJ2-5

CDR3: CASSWGGWGNQPQHF
size: NA
length: 15
V: TRBV28
J: TRBJ1-5

CDR3: CASSQVGTGDGYTF
size: few
length: 14
V: TRBV4-2
J: TRBJ1-2

CDR3: CASRPRGRNEQYF
size: NA
length: 13
V: TRBV6-1
J: TRBJ2-7

CDR3: CASSQEWLELGGTQYF
size: many
length: 16
V: TRBV4-2
J: TRBJ2-5

CDR3: CASSMNRIQYF
size: many
length: 11
V: TRBV5-5
J: TRBJ2-4

CDR3: CASSHEGWSYNEQFF
size: few
length: 15
V: TRBV4-1
J: TRBJ2-1

CDR3: CASSVSGPKGNEQFF
size: NA
length: 15
V: TRBV7-3
J: TRBJ2-1

CDR3: CSANRLAEGYFNEQFF
size: NA
length: 16
V: TRBV20-1
J: TRBJ2-1

CDR3: CASSLKPAYEQYF
size: NA
length: 13
V: TRBV28
J: TRBJ2-7

CDR3: CASSLVDRANTGELFF
size: few
length: 16
V: TRBV5-5
J: TRBJ2-2

CDR3: CSASLLGLGANVLTF
size: NA
length: 15
V: TRBV20-1
J: TRBJ2-6

CDR3: CATSFGLAEGLADTQYF
size: few
length: 17
V: TRBV15
J: TRBJ2-3

CDR3: CASSQEGWETQYF
size: few
length: 13
V: TRBV3-1
J: TRBJ2-5

CDR3: CASSYSIQEGEEDTQYF
size: NA
length: 17
V: TRBV6-2/TRBV6-3
J: TRBJ2-3

CDR3: CATSDTMTSGSGNEQFF
size: few
length: 17
V: TRBV24-1
J: TRBJ2-1

CDR3: CASSPSTTYEQYF
size: NA
length: 13
V: TRBV27
J: TRBJ2-7

CDR3: CASSLVPGRETQYF
size: many
length: 14
V: TRBV5-1
J: TRBJ2-5

CDR3: CASSYPGGGAGGELFF
size: NA
length: 16
V: TRBV6-5
J: TRBJ2-2

CDR3: CASRRTQSDEQFF
size: few
length: 13
V: TRBV12-3/TRBV12-4
J: TRBJ2-1

CDR3: CASSHRPGQGTGELFF
size: NA
length: 16
V: TRBV28
J: TRBJ2-2

CDR3: CASSYLLAGPNEQFF
size: NA
length: 15
V: TRBV6-2/TRBV6-3
J: TRBJ2-1

CDR3: CASLDGQGVYNEQFF
size: NA
length: 15
V: TRBV6-1
J: TRBJ2-1

CDR3: CSARLAGGTYEQYF
size: few
length: 14
V: TRBV20-1
J: TRBJ2-7

CDR3: CASSATGAEQYF
size: few
length: 12
V: TRBV25-1
J: TRBJ2-7

CDR3: CASSLGTSAGELFF
size: few
length: 14
V: TRBV11-2
J: TRBJ2-2

CDR3: CASSQWASGGAGTDTQYF
size: few
length: 18
V: TRBV4-2
J: TRBJ2-3

CDR3: CASSRTFEQFF
size: few
length: 11
V: TRBV12-3/TRBV12-4
J: TRBJ2-1

CDR3: CASTRTGEAEQYF
size: NA
length: 13
V: TRBV6-1
J: TRBJ2-7

CDR3: CASSLLVLRDEQFF
size: few
length: 14
V: TRBV5-5
J: TRBJ2-1

CDR3: CASSSETGYEQFF
size: many
length: 13
V: TRBV7-8
J: TRBJ2-1

CDR3: CASSSQGGGTNEKLFF
size: few
length: 16
V: TRBV11-2
J: TRBJ1-4

CDR3: CASSLSGFDSPLHF
size: few
length: 14
V: TRBV7-2
J: TRBJ1-6

CDR3: CSGTGGETQYF
size: NA
length: 11
V: TRBV29-1
J: TRBJ2-5

CDR3: CASSLERDQYF
size: NA
length: 11
V: TRBV7-2
J: TRBJ2-4

CDR3: CASRTGSGAKNIQYF
size: few
length: 15
V: TRBV12-3/TRBV12-4
J: TRBJ2-4

CDR3: CASSPVQRGREQFF
size: NA
length: 14
V: TRBV14
J: TRBJ2-1

CDR3: CASSRGDRTNEKLFF
size: NA
length: 15
V: TRBV5-1
J: TRBJ1-4

CDR3: CASSPEPTGELFF
size: few
length: 13
V: TRBV7-3
J: TRBJ2-2

CDR3: CASSLRLAESEQFF
size: few
length: 14
V: TRBV12-3/TRBV12-4
J: TRBJ2-1

CDR3: CASSFGGSTDTQYF
size: NA
length: 14
V: TRBV28
J: TRBJ2-3

CDR3: CASNPGARSGANVLTF
size: many
length: 16
V: TRBV5-1
J: TRBJ2-6

CDR3: CASSPNQGGRTEAFF
size: few
length: 15
V: TRBV11-2
J: TRBJ1-1

CDR3: CASSPGTFPETQYF
size: NA
length: 14
V: TRBV12-3/TRBV12-4
J: TRBJ2-5

CDR3: CSVGTITRNTGELFF
size: NA
length: 15
V: TRBV29-1
J: TRBJ2-2

CDR3: CASSLANGNEQFF
size: few
length: 13
V: TRBV5-1
J: TRBJ2-1

CDR3: CSAPKDGGAPDTQYF
size: NA
length: 15
V: TRBV20-1
J: TRBJ2-3

CDR3: CASSQGLLWETQYF
size: NA
length: 14
V: TRBV5-6
J: TRBJ2-5

CDR3: CASSPRGDSETQYF
size: NA
length: 14
V: TRBV18
J: TRBJ2-5

CDR3: CASSYRTSGGPVTNEQFF
size: few
length: 18
V: TRBV11-3
J: TRBJ2-1